This entry is about one T cell receptor (beta chain). Its antigen is undetermined. The length of the CDR3 is 15 residues. Germline lookup yields CDR1 ENHRY and CDR2 SYGVKD. The V and J ends lost 10 bases and 7 bases, in that order; junction bases with no gene match: 16. The method was immunoSEQ multiplex PCR; TCRdb's version includes in-frame clones alone and lacks a portion of them. The sample has around 42,000 clones; 71% are singletons. Each patient relapsed following autologous stem cell transplantation, and prior brentuximab vedotin exposure differed. This record belongs to a study of PD-1 blockade in classical Hodgkin lymphoma. The study's findings and limits: Complete responders possessed baseline diversity comparable to newly diagnosed patients.

V usage is TRBV10-3 and J usage is TRBJ2-1, with 7 bases aligning to TRBD2. The receptor was derived from a human donor with classical Hodgkin lymphoma. The specimen was peripheral blood mononuclear cells (PBMCs), collected at baseline. For the CDR3, the DNA is TGTGCCACCCTGTGGGAGGCGGGAGTGAAAAATGAGCAGTTCTTC. Its protein is CATLWEAGVKNEQFF.